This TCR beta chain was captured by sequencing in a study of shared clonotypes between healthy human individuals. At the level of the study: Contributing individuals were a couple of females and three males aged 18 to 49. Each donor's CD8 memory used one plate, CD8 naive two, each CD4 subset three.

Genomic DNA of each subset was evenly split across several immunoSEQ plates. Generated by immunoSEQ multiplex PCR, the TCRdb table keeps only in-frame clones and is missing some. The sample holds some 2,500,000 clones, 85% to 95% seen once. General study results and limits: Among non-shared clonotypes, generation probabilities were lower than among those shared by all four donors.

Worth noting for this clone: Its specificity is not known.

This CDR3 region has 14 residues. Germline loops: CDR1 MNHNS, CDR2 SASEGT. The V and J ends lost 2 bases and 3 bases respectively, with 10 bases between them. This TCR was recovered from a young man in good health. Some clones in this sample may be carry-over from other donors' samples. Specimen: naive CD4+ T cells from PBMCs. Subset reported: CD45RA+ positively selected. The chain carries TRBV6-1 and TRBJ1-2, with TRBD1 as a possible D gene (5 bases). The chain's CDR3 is CASSEFQGYYGYTF. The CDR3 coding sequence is TGTGCCAGCAGTGAATTCCAGGGTTACTATGGCTACACCTTC.